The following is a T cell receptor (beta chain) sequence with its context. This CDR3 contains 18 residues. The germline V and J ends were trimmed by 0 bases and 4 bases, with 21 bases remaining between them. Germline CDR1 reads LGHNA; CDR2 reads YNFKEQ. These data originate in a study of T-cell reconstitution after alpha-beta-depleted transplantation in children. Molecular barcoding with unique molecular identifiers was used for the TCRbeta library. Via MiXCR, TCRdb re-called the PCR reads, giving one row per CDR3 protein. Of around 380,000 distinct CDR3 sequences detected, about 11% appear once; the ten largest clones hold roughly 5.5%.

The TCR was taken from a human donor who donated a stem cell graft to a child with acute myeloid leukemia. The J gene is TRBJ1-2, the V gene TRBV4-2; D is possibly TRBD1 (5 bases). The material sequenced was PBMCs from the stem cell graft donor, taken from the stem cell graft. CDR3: CASSQDKERGGRSYGYTF. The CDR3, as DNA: TGTGCCAGCAGCCAAGATAAGGAAAGGGGCGGACGGTCCTATGGCTACACCTTC.